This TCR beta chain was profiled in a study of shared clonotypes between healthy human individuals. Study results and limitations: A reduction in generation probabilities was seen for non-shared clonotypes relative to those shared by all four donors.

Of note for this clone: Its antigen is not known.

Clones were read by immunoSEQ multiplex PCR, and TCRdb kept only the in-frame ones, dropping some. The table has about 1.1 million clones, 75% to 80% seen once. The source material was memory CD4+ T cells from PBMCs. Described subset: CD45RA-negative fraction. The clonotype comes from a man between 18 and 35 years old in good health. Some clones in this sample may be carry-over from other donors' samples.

The CDR3 loop is CASSSVLAGGDTQYF. The DNA for the CDR3 is TGCGCCAGCAGCTCCGTACTAGCGGGAGGCGATACGCAGTATTTT. The chain is built from TRBV5-1 and TRBJ2-3; 12 nucleotides match TRBD2. This CDR3 contains 15 residues. The ends lost 3 bases at V and 6 bases at J; junction bases unmatched: 5. Germline V CDR1 and CDR2: SGHRS, YFSETQ.